A selection of T cell receptor beta chains follows, all from one sample in a study of CD8+CD57+ T cells in acquired aplastic anemia. Via MiXCR, TCRdb re-called the reads, giving one row per CDR3 protein. Here the sample spans about 180,000 distinct CDR3 sequences, 55% to 65% being singletons. Input material: sorted CD4+, CD8+, or CD8+CD57+ T cells (not recorded which) from PBMCs. These TCRs come from a human donor with aplastic anemia. CDR3s include the opening cysteine and the closing phenylalanine or tryptophan. The order of the fields is CDR3 DNA, CDR3 protein, clone size, J gene, D gene, V gene. D genes are given only for firm matches. Expanded clones get a size class; other rows say once, few or many, or leave the size out.

CDR3 DNA: TGTGCCAGCAGTTTACGGGACACGACCTACGAGCAGTACTTC
CDR3 protein: CASSLRDTTYEQYF
clone size: many
J gene: TRBJ2-7
D gene: .
V gene: TRBV12-3/TRBV12-4

CDR3 DNA: TGTGCCAGCAGCTTGTCCACACAGGGTTACGAGCAGTACTTC
CDR3 protein: CASSLSTQGYEQYF
clone size: .
J gene: TRBJ2-7
D gene: .
V gene: TRBV7-9

CDR3 DNA: TGTGCCTCGGAGGACAGGGAACACAATGAGCAGTTCTTC
CDR3 protein: CASEDREHNEQFF
clone size: few
J gene: TRBJ2-1
D gene: TRBD1
V gene: TRBV24-1

CDR3 DNA: TGCAGTGCTAGAGCCGAACTAGCGGGAGTCAAGCAGTACTTC
CDR3 protein: CSARAELAGVKQYF
clone size: once
J gene: TRBJ2-7
D gene: TRBD2
V gene: TRBV20-1

CDR3 DNA: TGCAGTGCTAGACCCCCGGGACATCTCAATTCACCCCTCCACTTT
CDR3 protein: CSARPPGHLNSPLHF
clone size: few
J gene: TRBJ1-6
D gene: .
V gene: TRBV20-1

CDR3 DNA: TGTGCTAGCAGCTTGGCAGTCGAGACCCAGTACTTC
CDR3 protein: CASSLAVETQYF
clone size: .
J gene: TRBJ2-5
D gene: .
V gene: TRBV7-7

CDR3 DNA: TGTGCCAGCTTTTCAGCGGGAGGGCCCACAGATACGCAGTATTTT
CDR3 protein: CASFSAGGPTDTQYF
clone size: .
J gene: TRBJ2-3
D gene: TRBD2
V gene: TRBV19

CDR3 DNA: TGCGCCAGCAGCTTGCGGGGGGGTAGCAATCAGCAGTTCTTC
CDR3 protein: CASSLRGGSNQQFF
clone size: once
J gene: TRBJ2-1
D gene: TRBD2
V gene: TRBV5-1

CDR3 DNA: TGTGCCAGTAGTATTTCGCCTTCGCCCTACAATGAGCAGTTCTTC
CDR3 protein: CASSISPSPYNEQFF
clone size: .
J gene: TRBJ2-1
D gene: .
V gene: TRBV19

CDR3 DNA: TGTGCCAGCAGCTTAGAACTAGCGGGGGCCCGCTCCTACAATGAGCAGTTCTTC
CDR3 protein: CASSLELAGARSYNEQFF
clone size: .
J gene: TRBJ2-1
D gene: TRBD2
V gene: TRBV7-8

CDR3 DNA: TGTGCCAGCAGCTTTGGGACAGCGGATGGCTATGGCTACACCTTC
CDR3 protein: CASSFGTADGYGYTF
clone size: many
J gene: TRBJ1-2
D gene: TRBD1
V gene: TRBV5-8

CDR3 DNA: TGTGCCAGCAGCTTAGGGCCTGGGGGGGCGTATAATTCACCCCTCCACTTT
CDR3 protein: CASSLGPGGAYNSPLHF
clone size: few
J gene: TRBJ1-6
D gene: .
V gene: TRBV11-2

CDR3 DNA: TGTGCCAGCAGCTTAGCGGTGACAGCCGAGAGCTCCTACGAGCAGTACTTC
CDR3 protein: CASSLAVTAESSYEQYF
clone size: .
J gene: TRBJ2-7
D gene: .
V gene: TRBV7-8

CDR3 DNA: TGTGCCAGTAGTACCACAGGGACAGGCTATGGCTACACCTTC
CDR3 protein: CASSTTGTGYGYTF
clone size: .
J gene: TRBJ1-2
D gene: TRBD1
V gene: TRBV19

CDR3 DNA: TGTGCCAGTAGTGTTGGCGGGAGTGTCTACGAGCAGTACTTC
CDR3 protein: CASSVGGSVYEQYF
clone size: .
J gene: TRBJ2-7
D gene: TRBD2
V gene: TRBV19

CDR3 DNA: TGTGCCAGCAATCTCGGGGGGGACAGCTACAATGAGCAGTTCTTC
CDR3 protein: CASNLGGDSYNEQFF
clone size: many
J gene: TRBJ2-1
D gene: .
V gene: TRBV12-3/TRBV12-4

CDR3 DNA: TGCAGTGCCACCGGACGGATGGGGACAGATACGCAGTATTTT
CDR3 protein: CSATGRMGTDTQYF
clone size: .
J gene: TRBJ2-3
D gene: .
V gene: TRBV20-1

CDR3 DNA: TGTGCCAGCATAGGGGAGCTTCCTAAGGGCTACACCTTC
CDR3 protein: CASIGELPKGYTF
clone size: many
J gene: TRBJ1-2
D gene: .
V gene: TRBV7-9

CDR3 DNA: TGTGCCAGCAGCTTAGGGAAAAAACAAGAGACCCAGTACTTC
CDR3 protein: CASSLGKKQETQYF
clone size: .
J gene: TRBJ2-5
D gene: .
V gene: TRBV7-2

CDR3 DNA: TGTGCCAGCACCCAACACAATGAGCAGTTCTTC
CDR3 protein: CASTQHNEQFF
clone size: .
J gene: TRBJ2-1
D gene: .
V gene: TRBV7-9

CDR3 DNA: TGTGCCAGCAGCGGGGCTCTCATGGACTACACCTTC
CDR3 protein: CASSGALMDYTF
clone size: .
J gene: TRBJ1-2
D gene: .
V gene: TRBV2

CDR3 DNA: TGTGCCAGCAGCTTATTCGGGGGCGGGGGTGAAAAACTGTTTTTT
CDR3 protein: CASSLFGGGGEKLFF
clone size: few
J gene: TRBJ1-4
D gene: .
V gene: TRBV7-9

CDR3 DNA: TGTGCCAGCAGTGAAGGGGGCGGGGGGGGACTCAATGAGCAGTTCTTC
CDR3 protein: CASSEGGGGGLNEQFF
clone size: many
J gene: TRBJ2-1
D gene: TRBD2
V gene: TRBV2

CDR3 DNA: TGTGCCAGCAGCTTAGCAGTAGGGGACAGGGGGGAGACCCAGTACTTC
CDR3 protein: CASSLAVGDRGETQYF
clone size: .
J gene: TRBJ2-5
D gene: TRBD1
V gene: TRBV7-9

CDR3 DNA: TGTGCCATCAGAACCGGGACGGACAATGAGCAGTACTTC
CDR3 protein: CAIRTGTDNEQYF
clone size: once
J gene: TRBJ2-5
D gene: .
V gene: TRBV10-3

CDR3 DNA: TGCAGTGGTTCTGGGGACACAGATACGCAGTATTTT
CDR3 protein: CSGSGDTDTQYF
clone size: .
J gene: TRBJ2-3
D gene: .
V gene: TRBV20-1

CDR3 DNA: TGTGCCAGCAGCGCCTCCGACAGGGGGCAGGGGGAGCAGTACTTC
CDR3 protein: CASSASDRGQGEQYF
clone size: .
J gene: TRBJ2-7
D gene: TRBD1
V gene: TRBV7-9

CDR3 DNA: TGTGCCACCGGTCTAGCGGGAGCCCACGAGCAGTACTTC
CDR3 protein: CATGLAGAHEQYF
clone size: once
J gene: TRBJ2-7
D gene: TRBD2
V gene: TRBV24-1

CDR3 DNA: TGCAGTGCTAGTGTAGGAGCCTACGAGCAGTACTTC
CDR3 protein: CSASVGAYEQYF
clone size: .
J gene: TRBJ2-7
D gene: .
V gene: TRBV20-1

CDR3 DNA: TGTGCCACCAGCAGCCGCAATTCCAAGGAGCAGTACTTC
CDR3 protein: CATSSRNSKEQYF
clone size: .
J gene: TRBJ2-7
D gene: .
V gene: TRBV15

CDR3 DNA: TGTGCCAGCAGCCCTCGGATAGGGGGGAATTCACCCCTCCACTTT
CDR3 protein: CASSPRIGGNSPLHF
clone size: .
J gene: TRBJ1-6
D gene: .
V gene: TRBV7-3

CDR3 DNA: TGCGCCAGCAGCCCCGGACAGGGGGCTAACGAGCAGTACTTC
CDR3 protein: CASSPGQGANEQYF
clone size: .
J gene: TRBJ2-7
D gene: TRBD1
V gene: TRBV4-1

CDR3 DNA: TGTGCCAGTATCCTAGGACAAGCGGGAGGGCCGTACGAGCAGTACTTC
CDR3 protein: CASILGQAGGPYEQYF
clone size: once
J gene: TRBJ2-7
D gene: TRBD2
V gene: TRBV13

CDR3 DNA: TGCGCCAGCAGCTTGGTCTCCGGTTCTGAAGCTTTCTTT
CDR3 protein: CASSLVSGSEAFF
clone size: many
J gene: TRBJ1-1
D gene: .
V gene: TRBV5-1

CDR3 DNA: TGTGCCAGCAGCAATGACAATGAGCAGTTCTTC
CDR3 protein: CASSNDNEQFF
clone size: .
J gene: TRBJ2-1
D gene: .
V gene: TRBV7-9

CDR3 DNA: TGTGCCACTACAGGGCGCCCCTCCTACGAGCAGTACTTC
CDR3 protein: CATTGRPSYEQYF
clone size: .
J gene: TRBJ2-7
D gene: .
V gene: TRBV19

CDR3 DNA: TGTGCCAGCAGTTGGGAGGGACAGGGAAGGCCGCAGTATTTT
CDR3 protein: CASSWEGQGRPQYF
clone size: many
J gene: TRBJ2-3
D gene: TRBD1
V gene: TRBV7-9

CDR3 DNA: TGTGCCACCAGTGATTTGCGACAGGGAGAGGTCAATGAGCAGTTCTTC
CDR3 protein: CATSDLRQGEVNEQFF
clone size: many
J gene: TRBJ2-1
D gene: TRBD1
V gene: TRBV24-1

CDR3 DNA: TGTGCCAGCAGCTATCGAGGGGAGAATCGTGGCTACACCTTC
CDR3 protein: CASSYRGENRGYTF
clone size: .
J gene: TRBJ1-2
D gene: .
V gene: TRBV7-3

CDR3 DNA: TGCGCCAGCAGCTGGGGGGTGAACACCGGGGAGCTGTTTTTT
CDR3 protein: CASSWGVNTGELFF
clone size: few
J gene: TRBJ2-2
D gene: .
V gene: TRBV5-1

CDR3 DNA: TGCGCCAGCAGTGAGGGGGACAACTCCTACGAGCAGTACTTC
CDR3 protein: CASSEGDNSYEQYF
clone size: many
J gene: TRBJ2-7
D gene: .
V gene: TRBV10-1

CDR3 DNA: TGTGCCAGCAGTGAATGGGCAGGGGTTAAAGCTTTCTTT
CDR3 protein: CASSEWAGVKAFF
clone size: many
J gene: TRBJ1-1
D gene: .
V gene: TRBV6-1

CDR3 DNA: TGTGCCAGCGACCGAAGTGCGACCTACGAGCAGTACTTC
CDR3 protein: CASDRSATYEQYF
clone size: .
J gene: TRBJ2-7
D gene: .
V gene: TRBV6-1

CDR3 DNA: TGCGCCAGCAGTGAGTCGTACAGGGAGGGACTAGCGGGGCGAGAGACCCAGTACTTC
CDR3 protein: CASSESYREGLAGRETQYF
clone size: .
J gene: TRBJ2-5
D gene: TRBD2
V gene: TRBV10-1

CDR3 DNA: TGTGCCAGCAGCCAAGGGACAGGGGCGGCCTACAATGAGCAGTTCTTC
CDR3 protein: CASSQGTGAAYNEQFF
clone size: .
J gene: TRBJ2-1
D gene: TRBD1
V gene: TRBV7-9

CDR3 DNA: TGTGCCAGCAGCGTAGAGAACCCCTCGTACAATGAGCAGTTCTTC
CDR3 protein: CASSVENPSYNEQFF
clone size: many
J gene: TRBJ2-1
D gene: .
V gene: TRBV9

CDR3 DNA: TGCGCCAGCAGTAGGACTAGCGGTTACACAGATACGCAGTATTTT
CDR3 protein: CASSRTSGYTDTQYF
clone size: many
J gene: TRBJ2-3
D gene: TRBD2
V gene: TRBV4-1

CDR3 DNA: TGTGCCAGCTCACCCTTACGGACAGTCCAAGAGACCCAGTACTTC
CDR3 protein: CASSPLRTVQETQYF
clone size: once
J gene: TRBJ2-5
D gene: .
V gene: TRBV18

CDR3 DNA: TGCGCCAGCATAGGACAGGAGAACACTGAAGCTTTCTTT
CDR3 protein: CASIGQENTEAFF
clone size: .
J gene: TRBJ1-1
D gene: TRBD1
V gene: TRBV5-1

CDR3 DNA: TGCAGTGCTAGTAGACTAGCGGAAAAAGAGACCCAGTACTTC
CDR3 protein: CSASRLAEKETQYF
clone size: .
J gene: TRBJ2-5
D gene: TRBD2
V gene: TRBV20-1

CDR3 DNA: TGTGCCAGCAGCCCCTCCCCAGGCGTGGGGGAGCAGTTCTTC
CDR3 protein: CASSPSPGVGEQFF
clone size: .
J gene: TRBJ2-1
D gene: .
V gene: TRBV7-3

CDR3 DNA: TGTGCCAGCCTTGCTCCGGGACGGTACTCCTACGAGCAGTACTTC
CDR3 protein: CASLAPGRYSYEQYF
clone size: many
J gene: TRBJ2-7
D gene: .
V gene: TRBV2

CDR3 DNA: TGTGCCAGTAGGAACCCAGGGTCGTATGGCTACACCTTC
CDR3 protein: CASRNPGSYGYTF
clone size: .
J gene: TRBJ1-2
D gene: .
V gene: TRBV19

CDR3 DNA: TGTGCCACCAGCAGAGATCGACCCAATTCACCCCTCCACTTT
CDR3 protein: CATSRDRPNSPLHF
clone size: many
J gene: TRBJ1-6
D gene: .
V gene: TRBV15

CDR3 DNA: TGTGCCAGTGGATTTAGCGGGAGCCCAGATACGCAGTATTTT
CDR3 protein: CASGFSGSPDTQYF
clone size: .
J gene: TRBJ2-3
D gene: TRBD2
V gene: TRBV19

CDR3 DNA: TGTGCCAGTAGTTCAATCGGGGTAGGGGGCACTGAAGCTTTCTTT
CDR3 protein: CASSSIGVGGTEAFF
clone size: few
J gene: TRBJ1-1
D gene: .
V gene: TRBV19

CDR3 DNA: TGTGCCAGCACCGGGTGGGGGGGCTCGTCAACTAATGAAAAACTGTTTTTT
CDR3 protein: CASTGWGGSSTNEKLFF
clone size: .
J gene: TRBJ1-4
D gene: .
V gene: TRBV6-1